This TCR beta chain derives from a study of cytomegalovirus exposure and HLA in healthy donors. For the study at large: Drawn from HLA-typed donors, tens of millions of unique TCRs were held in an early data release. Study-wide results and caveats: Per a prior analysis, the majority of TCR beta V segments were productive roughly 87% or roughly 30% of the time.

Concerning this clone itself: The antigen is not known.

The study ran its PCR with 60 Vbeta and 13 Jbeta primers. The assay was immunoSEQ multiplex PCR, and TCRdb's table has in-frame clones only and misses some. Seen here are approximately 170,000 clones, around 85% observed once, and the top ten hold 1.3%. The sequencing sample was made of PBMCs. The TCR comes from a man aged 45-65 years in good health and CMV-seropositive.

This chain's CDR3 is CASTFQMTGLDYGYTF. CDR3 coding DNA: TGTGCCAGCACCTTCCAAATGACAGGGTTGGACTATGGCTACACCTTC. The rearrangement uses TRBV7-9 and TRBJ1-2, with 7 bases matching TRBD1. There are 16 residues in the CDR3. V gave up 7 bases and J gave up 3 bases; unmatched junction bases: 14. Germline CDR1 SEHNR, CDR2 FQNEAQ (reference sequence).